A selection of T cell receptor beta chains follows, all from one sample in a study of blood T cell repertoires in COVID-19. Repertoires were generated with immunoSEQ multiplex PCR, while TCRdb's copy carries only in-frame clones and drops some. Of under 350,000 clones in the sample, about 89% were seen once. Sequenced input: peripheral blood. Source of these receptors: a man aged 45 to 65 with acute or convalescent COVID-19. Both conserved end residues are trimmed from each CDR3.

TRBV7-2,TRBJ1-2,ASSPGQGAVGYT
TRBV6-5,TRBJ1-1,ASSGQPLNTEAF
TRBV6-6,TRBJ2-3,ASSLQGTRQY
TRBV5-1,TRBJ2-3,ASSLGNTDTQY
TRBV28,TRBJ1-2,ATRGYGYT
TRBV7-2,TRBJ2-1,ASSLAGSSYNEQF
TRBV3-1/TRBV3-2,TRBJ1-1,ASSTVGGNTEAF
TRBV2,TRBJ1-3,ASGDSYSGNTIY
TRBV3-1/TRBV3-2,TRBJ1-2,ASSQAQSDGYT
TRBV19,TRBJ2-3,ASSMIKTGGAQY
TRBV10-2,TRBJ1-5,ASSLQGNQPQH
TRBV30,TRBJ1-2,AWRAAGGYGYT
TRBV7-9,TRBJ2-1,ASSLTGSPYNEQF
TRBV5-1,TRBJ2-7,ASSLISGNPYEQY
TRBV7-9,TRBJ1-1,ASSSQAGTEAF
TRBV5-1,TRBJ2-5,ASSLGTGVQETQY
TRBV3-1/TRBV3-2,TRBJ2-3,ASSQGAGAVSTQY
TRBV3-1/TRBV3-2,TRBJ1-5,ASSPHQGGRGNQPQH
TRBV25-1,TRBJ1-6,ASSADTNSPLH
TRBV4-1,TRBJ1-2,ASSQAAAYYGYT
TRBV5-6,TRBJ1-2,ASSSRQGQHYGYT
TRBV4-1,TRBJ2-3,ASSRNPWASGTDTQY
TRBV19,TRBJ2-3,ASSDLASDTQY
TRBV3-1/TRBV3-2,TRBJ2-5,ASSRQAGRETQY
TRBV7-2,TRBJ1-2,ASSLDHGSYGYT
TRBV28,TRBJ1-2,ASSFGGRGYGYT
TRBV11-2,TRBJ1-2,ASSLEPGSGPRG
TRBV6-5,TRBJ2-1,ASSPLSSYNEQF
TRBV5-5,TRBJ2-7,ASSSLRRRGGYEQY
TRBV6-6,TRBJ1-1,ASTWAVNTEAF
TRBV6-2/TRBV6-3,TRBJ1-1,ASSHGGSANTEAF
TRBV5-4,TRBJ1-1,ASSEGGAMNTEAF
TRBV18,TRBJ1-1,ASSPRTDGGLNTEAF
TRBV3-1/TRBV3-2,TRBJ1-2,ASSHRGGDGYT
TRBV6-8,TRBJ2-7,ASIQGSFGVYEQY
TRBV5-4,TRBJ2-3,ASSLDSGGAPDTQY
TRBV5-1,TRBJ1-1,ASSLIRGSTEAF
TRBV18,TRBJ1-2,ASSLSRPRGAGYT
TRBV18,TRBJ1-5,ASSPGTGENQPQH
TRBV9,TRBJ1-3,ASSVGDREANTIY
TRBV5-4,TRBJ2-5,ASSPSGGDGETQY
TRBV7-9,TRBJ2-3,ASSPQTDTQY